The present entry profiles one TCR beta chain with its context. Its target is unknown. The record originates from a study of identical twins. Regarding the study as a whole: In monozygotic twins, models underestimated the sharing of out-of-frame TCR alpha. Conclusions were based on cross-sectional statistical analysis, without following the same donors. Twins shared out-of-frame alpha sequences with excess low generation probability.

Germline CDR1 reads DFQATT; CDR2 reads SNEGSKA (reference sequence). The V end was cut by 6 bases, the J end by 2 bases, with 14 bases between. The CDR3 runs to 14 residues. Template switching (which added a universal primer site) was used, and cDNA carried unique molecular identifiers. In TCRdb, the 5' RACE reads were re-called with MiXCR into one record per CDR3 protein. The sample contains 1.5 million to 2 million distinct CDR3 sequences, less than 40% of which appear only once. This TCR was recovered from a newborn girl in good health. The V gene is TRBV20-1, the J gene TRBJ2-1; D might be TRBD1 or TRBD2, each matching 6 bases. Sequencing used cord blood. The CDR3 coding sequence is TGCAGTGCCGGAGGGGGAACAGCCTACAATGAGCAGTTCTTC. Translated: CSAGGGTAYNEQFF.